The TCR beta chain described here comes from a study of blood T cell repertoires in COVID-19. As for the study in general: Both acute and convalescent COVID-19 samples were obtained from the United States, Italy and Spain.

In the original processing: Amplification of reference gene primers provided the estimated nucleated cell counts. Profiling relied on immunoSEQ multiplex PCR, and the TCRdb table lists in-frame clones only, not all of them. V and J calls and clone size are given by that table; D and trimming were obtained from the DNA. The sample consists of almost 250,000 clones, approximately 90% of them appearing once. The V gene lost 6 bases and the J gene lost 11 bases, with 14 bases spanning the gap. Germline V gives CDR1 MGHDK, CDR2 SYGVNS. The CDR3 is 12 residues long. Cohort assignment relied on participant-reported clinical history.

The chain employs TRBV25-1 and TRBJ2-1, with a possible D match to TRBD2 (5 bases). The receptor comes from a woman in her twenties or thirties who had recovered from COVID-19. Source material: PBMCs or T cells enriched from blood (not recorded which). The CDR3 DNA reads as TGTGCCAGCAGCAAAAGGGAGACCAAGCAGTTCTTC. As protein: CASSKRETKQFF. Combining the CDR3 with reference TRBV25-1 and TRBJ2-1 gives the whole variable domain EADIYQTPRYLVIGTGKKITLECSQTMGHDKMYWYQQDPGMELHLIHYSYGVNSTEKGDLSSESTVSRIRTEHFPLTLESARPSHTSQYLCASSKRETKQFFGPGTRLTVL.